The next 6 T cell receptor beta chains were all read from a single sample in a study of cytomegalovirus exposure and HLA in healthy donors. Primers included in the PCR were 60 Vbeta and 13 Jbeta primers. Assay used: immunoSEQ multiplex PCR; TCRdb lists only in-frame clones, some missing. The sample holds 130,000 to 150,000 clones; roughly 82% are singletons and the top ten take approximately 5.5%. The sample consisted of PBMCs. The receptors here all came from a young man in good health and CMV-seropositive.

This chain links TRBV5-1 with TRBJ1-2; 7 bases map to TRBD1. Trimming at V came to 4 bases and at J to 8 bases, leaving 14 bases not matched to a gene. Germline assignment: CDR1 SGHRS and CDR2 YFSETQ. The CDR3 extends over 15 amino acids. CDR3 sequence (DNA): TGCGCCAGCAGCCCCCGGGGGGGACAGCCGGAGGGCTACACCTTC. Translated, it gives CASSPRGGQPEGYTF.

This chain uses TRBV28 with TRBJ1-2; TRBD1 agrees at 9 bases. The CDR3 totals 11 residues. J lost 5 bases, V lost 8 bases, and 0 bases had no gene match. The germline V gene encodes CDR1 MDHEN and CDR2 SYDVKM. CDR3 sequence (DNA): TGTGCCAGCGACAGGGGGTATGGCTACACCTTC. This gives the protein CASDRGYGYTF.

The CDR3 reads CASSHRTSGSLFYEQYF. In DNA form, the CDR3 reads TGCGCCAGCAGCCACCGGACTAGCGGGAGCCTCTTCTACGAGCAGTACTTC. The V call is TRBV4-1, the J call TRBJ2-7; 13 nucleotides align to TRBD2. Germline V gene data show CDR1 as MGHRA and CDR2 as YSYEKL. The CDR3 is 17 residues long. With 3 bases clipped from V and 3 bases from J, the junction kept 8 bases outside the gene matches.

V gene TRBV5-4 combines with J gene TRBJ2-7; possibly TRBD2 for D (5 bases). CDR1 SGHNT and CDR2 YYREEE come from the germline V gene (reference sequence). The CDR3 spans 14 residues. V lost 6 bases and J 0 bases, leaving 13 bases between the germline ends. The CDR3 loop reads CASTPERSSYEQYF. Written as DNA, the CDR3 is TGTGCCAGCACCCCCGAGCGGAGCTCCTACGAGCAGTACTTC.

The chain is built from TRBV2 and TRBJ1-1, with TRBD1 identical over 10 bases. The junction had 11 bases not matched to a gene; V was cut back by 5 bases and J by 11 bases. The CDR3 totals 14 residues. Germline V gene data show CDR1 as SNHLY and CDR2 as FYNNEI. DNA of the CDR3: TGTGCCAGCAGTATAGGGACAGGGGTTATTTCGGCTTTCTTT. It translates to CASSIGTGVISAFF.

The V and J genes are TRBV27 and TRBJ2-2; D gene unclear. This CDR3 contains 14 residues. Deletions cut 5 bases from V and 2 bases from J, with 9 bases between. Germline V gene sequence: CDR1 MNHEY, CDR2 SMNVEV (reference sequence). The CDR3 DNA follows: TGTGCCAGCAGTCCAACACGTAACACCGGGGAGCTGTTTTTT. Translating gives CASSPTRNTGELFF.